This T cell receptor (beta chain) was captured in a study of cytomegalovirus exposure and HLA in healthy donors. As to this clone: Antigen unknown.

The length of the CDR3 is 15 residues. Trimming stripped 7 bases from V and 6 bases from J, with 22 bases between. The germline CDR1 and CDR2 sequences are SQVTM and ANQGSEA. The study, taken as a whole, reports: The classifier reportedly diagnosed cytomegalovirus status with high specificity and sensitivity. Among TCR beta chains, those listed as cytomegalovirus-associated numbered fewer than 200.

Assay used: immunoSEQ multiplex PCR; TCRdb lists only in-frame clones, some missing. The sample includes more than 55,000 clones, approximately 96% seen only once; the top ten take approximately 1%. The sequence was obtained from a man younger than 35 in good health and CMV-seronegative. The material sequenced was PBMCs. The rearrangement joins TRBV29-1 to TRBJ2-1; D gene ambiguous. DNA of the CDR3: TGCAGCGCCTGGTCACCCTCTGAGGAAGGCAATGAGCAGTTCTTC. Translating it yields CSAWSPSEEGNEQFF.